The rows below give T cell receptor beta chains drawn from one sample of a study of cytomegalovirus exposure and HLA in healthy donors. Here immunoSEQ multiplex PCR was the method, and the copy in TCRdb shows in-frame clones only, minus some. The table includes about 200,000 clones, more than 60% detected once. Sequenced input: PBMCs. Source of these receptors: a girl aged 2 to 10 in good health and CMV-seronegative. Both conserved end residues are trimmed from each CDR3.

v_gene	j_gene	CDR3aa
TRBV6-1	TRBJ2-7	ASARQGEFYEQY
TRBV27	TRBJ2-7	ASSLSSGGEQY
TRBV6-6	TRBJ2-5	ASRVSGGAGETQY
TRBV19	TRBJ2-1	ASSISATGEQF
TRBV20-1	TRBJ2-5	SARLQETQY
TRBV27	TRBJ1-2	ASSTGVDYGYT
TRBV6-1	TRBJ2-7	ASRTGTGGDEQY
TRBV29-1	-	SVGWAGGPYEQY
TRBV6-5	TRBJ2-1	ASSYHLAGEQF
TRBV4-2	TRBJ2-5	ASSQGGGLGARTQY
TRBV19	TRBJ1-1	ASSLTGEAF
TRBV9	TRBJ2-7	ASSVTAGDEQY
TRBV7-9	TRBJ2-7	ASKRSSGDPHEQY
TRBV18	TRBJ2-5	ASSRGTSGSVETQY
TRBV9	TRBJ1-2	ASSFTGTGEDGYT
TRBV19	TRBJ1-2	ASSIQGHYT
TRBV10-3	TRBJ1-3	ATWTAGNTIY
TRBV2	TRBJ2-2	ASSPSGGGNTGELF
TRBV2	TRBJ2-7	ASRTGDRYEQY
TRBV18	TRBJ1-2	ASSRGQNYGYT
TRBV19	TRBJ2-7	ASSGANRVFGEQY
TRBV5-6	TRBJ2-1	ASSGGPQQF
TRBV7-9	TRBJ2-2	ASSRRLAGVTPGELF
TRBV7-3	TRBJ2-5	ASSHGGGSQETQY
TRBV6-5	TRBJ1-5	ASKRTGQSNQPQH
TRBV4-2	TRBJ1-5	ASSQEEDQPQH
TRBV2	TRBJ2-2	ASSETSGYTGELF
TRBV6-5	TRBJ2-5	ASSYGAGWETQY
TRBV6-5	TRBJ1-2	AVLGDRGRDWGYT
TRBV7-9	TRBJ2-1	ASNPWGTAEAYNEQF
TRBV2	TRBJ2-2	ASIQGASNTGELF